This T cell receptor beta chain stems from a study of cytomegalovirus exposure and HLA in healthy donors. Regarding the study as a whole: A prior analysis recorded that most TCR beta V segments were productive about 87% or about 30% of the time. Indistinguishable V segments such as TRBV6-2 and TRBV6-3 were excluded. Judged likely to be a sequencing artifact was a cluster of highly shared sequence variants.

Sampled while nominally healthy, donors likely had unrecorded immune exposures. The PCR ran on 60 Vbeta and 13 Jbeta primers. Clones were read by immunoSEQ multiplex PCR, and TCRdb kept only the in-frame ones, dropping some. This repertoire shows more than 80,000 clones, over 60% found once; its top ten account for about 6.1%. This clone came up a few times. No antigen is known for it. Germline V lookup: CDR1 SEHNR, CDR2 FQNEAQ (reference sequence). With 1 base removed from V and 13 bases from J, the gap between germline ends came to 13 bases. This CDR3 has 13 residues. The clonotype originates from a woman in her forties or fifties in good health and CMV-seropositive. The rearrangement joins TRBV7-9 to TRBJ1-4, with D possibly TRBD1 on 5 matching bases. Sequenced sample: PBMCs. In nucleotides, the CDR3 is TGTGCCAGCAGCTTAGAGCAGGGAACCAGACTGTTTTTT. Its translation is CASSLEQGTRLFF.